These T cell receptor beta chains were read from a single sample in a study of blood T cell repertoires in COVID-19. Produced via immunoSEQ multiplex PCR; TCRdb's table is partial and in-frame only. The data show about 180,000 clones, with approximately 85% seen just once and more than 2.5% held by the top ten. The sequencing sample was made of peripheral blood. These receptors originate from a man between 60 and 70 years old with acute or convalescent COVID-19. Each CDR3 is given with its conserved first and last residue. A D gene is named only where the DNA matches it firmly. The listing skips clone size in some rows; elsewhere it reads once, few, many or a size class.

clone_size	v_call	j_call	d_call	cdr3_aa	cdr3_nt
NA	TRBV6-5	TRBJ1-5	NA	CASSYGESNQPQHF	TGTGCCAGCAGCTATGGAGAAAGTAATCAGCCCCAGCATTTT
NA	TRBV4-1	TRBJ1-2	NA	CASSQEWGEGPYGYTF	TGCGCCAGCAGCCAAGAGTGGGGGGAGGGTCCCTATGGCTACACCTTC
NA	TRBV10-3	TRBJ2-2	TRBD2	CAISDLAGGFTTGELFF	TGTGCCATCAGTGACCTAGCGGGAGGATTCACCACCGGGGAGCTGTTTTTT
NA	TRBV5-4	TRBJ2-5	TRBD1	CASSSIRDRGPETQYF	TGTGCCAGCAGCTCCATCCGGGACAGGGGGCCGGAGACCCAGTACTTC
few	TRBV10-3	TRBJ1-1	NA	CAISASSNTEAFF	TGTGCCATCAGTGCCAGTTCGAACACTGAAGCTTTCTTT
NA	TRBV18	TRBJ2-3	NA	CASSPWRVRGADTQYF	TGTGCCAGCTCACCATGGAGGGTCCGGGGCGCAGATACGCAGTATTTT
NA	TRBV28	TRBJ2-5	TRBD2	CASSLYREGLETQYF	TGTGCCAGCAGTTTATACCGGGAGGGCCTTGAGACCCAGTACTTC
NA	TRBV7-7	TRBJ2-1	TRBD2	CASSLTSGSHNEQFF	TGTGCTAGCAGCCTGACTAGCGGGAGCCACAATGAGCAGTTCTTC
NA	TRBV19	TRBJ1-1	NA	CASSIEQGTKAFF	TGTGCCAGTAGTATAGAGCAGGGAACTAAAGCTTTCTTT
few	TRBV9	TRBJ1-2	NA	CASSAPGRSNYGYTF	TGTGCCAGCAGCGCGCCTGGGAGGAGCAACTATGGCTACACCTTC
NA	TRBV29-1	TRBJ1-1	TRBD1	CSVDKTGAMNTEAFF	TGCAGCGTTGATAAAACAGGGGCAATGAACACTGAAGCTTTCTTT
NA	TRBV28	TRBJ1-1	TRBD1	CASSGGDRGVTEAFF	TGTGCCAGCAGTGGGGGAGACAGGGGGGTAACTGAAGCTTTCTTT
NA	TRBV19	TRBJ2-1	TRBD2	CASTNPWRGLAGVNEQFF	TGTGCCAGTACCAACCCCTGGCGGGGACTAGCGGGAGTAAATGAGCAGTTCTTC
NA	TRBV28	TRBJ1-2	NA	CASSPRQYGYTF	TGTGCCAGCAGCCCCAGACAGTATGGCTACACCTTC
NA	TRBV28	TRBJ1-6	NA	CASSFWAEPNSPLHF	TGTGCCAGCAGTTTTTGGGCAGAGCCAAATTCACCCCTCCACTTT
NA	TRBV5-1	TRBJ1-2	NA	CASSLGTSRGLDGYTF	TGCGCCAGCAGCTTGGGAACTTCCAGAGGGTTAGATGGCTACACCTTC
once	TRBV3-1/TRBV3-2	TRBJ2-7	NA	CASSQSYRRLREDEQYF	TGTGCCAGCAGCCAATCGTACAGGCGCCTTAGGGAGGACGAGCAGTACTTC
NA	TRBV2	TRBJ1-6	NA	CASSERAGESPLHF	TGTGCCAGCAGTGAACGCGCAGGGGAATCACCCCTCCACTTT
NA	TRBV5-1	TRBJ2-1	TRBD2	CASSLGQRERNEQFF	TGCGCCAGCAGCTTGGGGCAGCGGGAGAGAAATGAGCAGTTCTTC
NA	TRBV5-4	TRBJ1-1	TRBD1	CASSAGGTAFF	TGTGCCAGCAGCGCAGGGGGGACGGCTTTCTTT